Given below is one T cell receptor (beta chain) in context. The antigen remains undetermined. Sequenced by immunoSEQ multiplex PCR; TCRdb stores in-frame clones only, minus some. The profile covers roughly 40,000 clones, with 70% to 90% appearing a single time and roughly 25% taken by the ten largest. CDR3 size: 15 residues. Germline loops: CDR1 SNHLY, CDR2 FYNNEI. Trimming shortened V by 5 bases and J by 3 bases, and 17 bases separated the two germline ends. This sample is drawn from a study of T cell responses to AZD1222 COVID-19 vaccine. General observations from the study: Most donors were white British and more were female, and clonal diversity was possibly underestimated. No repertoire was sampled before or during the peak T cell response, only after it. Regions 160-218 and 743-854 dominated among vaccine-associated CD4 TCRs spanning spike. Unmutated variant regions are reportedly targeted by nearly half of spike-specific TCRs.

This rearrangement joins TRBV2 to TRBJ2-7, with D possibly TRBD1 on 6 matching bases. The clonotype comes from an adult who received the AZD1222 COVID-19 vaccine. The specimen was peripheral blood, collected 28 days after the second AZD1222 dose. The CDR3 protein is CASSPLDSRHYEQYF. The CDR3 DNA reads TGTGCCAGCAGTCCTTTGGACAGTCGCCACTACGAGCAGTACTTC. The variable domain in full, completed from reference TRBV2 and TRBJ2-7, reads EPEVTQTPSHQVTQMGQEVILRCVPISNHLYFYWYRQILGQKVEFLVSFYNNEISEKSEIFDDQFSVERPDGSNFTLKIRSTKLEDSAMYFCASSPLDSRHYEQYFGPGTRLTVT.